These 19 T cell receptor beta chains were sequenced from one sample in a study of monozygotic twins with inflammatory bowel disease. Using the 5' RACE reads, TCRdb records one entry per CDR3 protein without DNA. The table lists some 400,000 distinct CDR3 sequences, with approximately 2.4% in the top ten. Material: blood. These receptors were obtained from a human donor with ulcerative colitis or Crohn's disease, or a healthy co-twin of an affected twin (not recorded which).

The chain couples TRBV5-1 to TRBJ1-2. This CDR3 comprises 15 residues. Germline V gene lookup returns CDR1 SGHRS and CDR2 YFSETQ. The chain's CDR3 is CASSLVPGTEYGYTF.

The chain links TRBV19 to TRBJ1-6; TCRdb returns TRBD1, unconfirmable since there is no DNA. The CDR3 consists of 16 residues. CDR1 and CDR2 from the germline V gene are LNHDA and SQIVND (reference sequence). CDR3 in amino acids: CASSMYRGRDDSPLHF.

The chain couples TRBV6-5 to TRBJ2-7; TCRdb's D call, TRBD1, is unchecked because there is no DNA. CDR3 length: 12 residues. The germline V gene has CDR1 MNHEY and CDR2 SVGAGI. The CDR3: CASSPGRTEQYF.

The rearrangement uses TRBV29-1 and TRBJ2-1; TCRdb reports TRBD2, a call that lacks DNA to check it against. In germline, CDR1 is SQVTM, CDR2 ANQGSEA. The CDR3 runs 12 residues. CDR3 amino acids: CSVVSSARGQFF.

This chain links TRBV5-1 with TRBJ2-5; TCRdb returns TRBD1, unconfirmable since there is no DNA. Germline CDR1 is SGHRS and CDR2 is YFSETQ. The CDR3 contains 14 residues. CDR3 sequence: CASSPGREGETQYF.

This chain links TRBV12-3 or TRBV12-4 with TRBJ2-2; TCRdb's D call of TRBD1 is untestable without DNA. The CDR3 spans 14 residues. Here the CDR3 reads CASIKGARTGELFF.

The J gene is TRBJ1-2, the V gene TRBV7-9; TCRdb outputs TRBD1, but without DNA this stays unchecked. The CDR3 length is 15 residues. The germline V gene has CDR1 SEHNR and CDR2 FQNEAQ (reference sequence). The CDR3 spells CASSSAGTGVYGYTF.

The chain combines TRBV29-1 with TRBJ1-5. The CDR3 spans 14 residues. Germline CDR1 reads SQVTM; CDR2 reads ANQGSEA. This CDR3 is CSVSIAADNQPQHF.

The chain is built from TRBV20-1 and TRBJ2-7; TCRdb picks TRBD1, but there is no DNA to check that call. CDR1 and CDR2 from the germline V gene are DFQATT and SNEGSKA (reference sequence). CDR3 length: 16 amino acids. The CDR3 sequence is CSASPPVGGGTYEQYF.

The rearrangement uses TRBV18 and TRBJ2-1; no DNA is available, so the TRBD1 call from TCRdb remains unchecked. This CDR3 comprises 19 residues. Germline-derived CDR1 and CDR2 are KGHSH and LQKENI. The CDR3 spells CASSPGRDGGLSSYNEQFF.

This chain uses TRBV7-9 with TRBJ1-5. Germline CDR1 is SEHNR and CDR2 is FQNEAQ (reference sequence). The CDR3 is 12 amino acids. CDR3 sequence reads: CASSLGNQPQHF.

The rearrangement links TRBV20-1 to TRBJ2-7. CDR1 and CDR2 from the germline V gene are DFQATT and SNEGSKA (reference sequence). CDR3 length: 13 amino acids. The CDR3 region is CSGASGNPYEQYF.

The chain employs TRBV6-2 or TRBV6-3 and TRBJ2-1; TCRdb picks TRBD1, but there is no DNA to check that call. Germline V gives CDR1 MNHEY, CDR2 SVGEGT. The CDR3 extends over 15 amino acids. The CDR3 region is CASNQPGSSYNEQFF.

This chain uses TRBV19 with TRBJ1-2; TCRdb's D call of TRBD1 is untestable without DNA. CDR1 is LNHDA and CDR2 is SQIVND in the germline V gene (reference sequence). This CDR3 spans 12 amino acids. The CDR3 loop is CASLTGGYGYTF.

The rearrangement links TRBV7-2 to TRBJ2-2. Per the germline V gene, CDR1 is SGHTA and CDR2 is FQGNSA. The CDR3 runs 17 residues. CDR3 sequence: CASSSPPGLADTGELFF. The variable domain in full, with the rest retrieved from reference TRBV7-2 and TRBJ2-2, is GAGVSQSPSNKVTEKGKDVELRCDPISGHTALYWYRQSLGQGLEFLIYFQGNSAPDKSGLPSDRFSAERTGGSVSTLTIQRTQQEDSAVYLCASSSPPGLADTGELFFGEGSRLTVL.

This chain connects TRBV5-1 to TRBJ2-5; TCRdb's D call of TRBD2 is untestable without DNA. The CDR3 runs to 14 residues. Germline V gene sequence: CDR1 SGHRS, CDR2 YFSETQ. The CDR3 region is CASSSGGPGETQYF.

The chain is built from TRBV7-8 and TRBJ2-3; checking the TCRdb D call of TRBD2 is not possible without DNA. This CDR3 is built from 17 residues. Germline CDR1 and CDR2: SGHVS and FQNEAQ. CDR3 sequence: CASSLGTSGTSTDTQYF.

The CDR3 spells CASSTEGGGYTF. This rearrangement joins TRBV27 to TRBJ1-2. The CDR3 is 12 residues long. Germline CDR1 is MNHEY and CDR2 is SMNVEV (reference sequence).

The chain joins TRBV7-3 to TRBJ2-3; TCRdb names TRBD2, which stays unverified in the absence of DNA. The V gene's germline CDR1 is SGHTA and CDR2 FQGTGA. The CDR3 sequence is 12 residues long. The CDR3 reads CASGEGPVTQYF.